This passage covers 17 T cell receptor beta chains from one sample sequenced in a study of blood T cell repertoires in COVID-19. Measured with immunoSEQ multiplex PCR; TCRdb has only the in-frame clones, and not every one. The data show roughly 140,000 clones, with 82% seen just once and about 4% held by the top ten. The sequenced sample consisted of peripheral blood. The source is a woman at least 80 years old with acute or convalescent COVID-19.

Only a few counts were recorded for this clone. V and J are TRBV4-2 and TRBJ1-5, with D unresolved. Germline V gene lookup returns CDR1 LGHNA and CDR2 YNFKEQ. CDR3 length: 13 residues. Trimming shortened V by 1 base and J by 7 bases, and 8 bases separated the two germline ends. The DNA for the CDR3 is TGTGCCAGCAGCCAAGTTACAGACCAGCCCCAGCATTTT. It specifies CASSQVTDQPQHF.

In its sample, this clone was seen once. This chain links TRBV2 with TRBJ2-7, with 8 bases fitting TRBD2. After removal of 7 bases from V and 5 bases from J, the junction contained 22 bases not matched to a gene. Germline V CDR1 and CDR2: SNHLY, FYNNEI. This CDR3 region has 18 residues. Here the CDR3 reads CASNGGPGRVPLPDEQYF. The CDR3 DNA follows: TGTGCCAGCAACGGTGGGCCCGGGAGGGTTCCCTTACCTGACGAGCAGTACTTC.

The CDR3 reads CASRNFRTGPQETQYF. The CDR3 DNA is TGTGCCAGCAGAAATTTTCGGACAGGGCCCCAAGAGACCCAGTACTTC. This sequence joins TRBV28 and TRBJ2-5, with 8 nucleotides matching TRBD1. The germline V gene encodes CDR1 MDHEN and CDR2 SYDVKM. This CDR3 contains 16 residues. J gave up 1 base and V 6 bases, and 10 bases lay outside the gene matches. Drawing the rest from reference TRBV28 and TRBJ2-5, the complete variable domain is DVKVTQSSRYLVKRTGEKVFLECVQDMDHENMFWYRQDPGLGLRLIYFSYDVKMKEKGDIPEGYSVSREKKERFSLILESASTNQTSMYLCASRNFRTGPQETQYFGPGTRLLVL.

The chain carries TRBV18 and TRBJ1-4; 7 bases map to TRBD1. CDR1 KGHSH and CDR2 LQKENI come from the germline V gene. The V segment lost 4 bases and the J segment 5 bases; nucleotides outside the gene matches: 10. The CDR3 loop spans 16 amino acids. CDR3 sequence reads: CASSLNRGQRNEKLFF. The CDR3 DNA reads as TGTGCCAGCTCACTCAATCGGGGACAGCGAAATGAAAAACTGTTTTTT.

The chain couples TRBV7-9 to TRBJ2-1; D might be TRBD1 (5 bases). Trimming removed 0 bases at V and 7 bases at J, with 10 bases between. CDR3 length: 14 residues. In germline, CDR1 is SEHNR, CDR2 FQNEAQ (reference sequence). The CDR3 sequence is CASSLARQRNEQFF. The DNA of the CDR3 is TGTGCCAGCAGCTTAGCGCGACAGAGGAATGAGCAGTTCTTC.

This sequence joins TRBV5-4 and TRBJ2-7; 10 bases map to TRBD1. V dropped 2 bases and J dropped 4; count of bases not matched to a gene: 3. CDR1 and CDR2 from the germline V gene are SGHNT and YYREEE (reference sequence). CDR3 length: 14 residues. CDR3 in amino acids: CASSFGTGVYEQYF. The CDR3 bases are TGTGCCAGCAGCTTTGGGACAGGGGTATACGAGCAGTACTTC.

This chain uses TRBV18 with TRBJ1-5; D gene ambiguous. Per the germline V gene, CDR1 is KGHSH and CDR2 is LQKENI. CDR3 length equals 12 residues. The V end was cut by 6 bases, the J end by 4 bases, with 7 bases between. CDR3 residues: CASSPRNQPQHF. The CDR3 DNA follows: TGTGCCAGCTCTCCTAGAAATCAGCCCCAGCATTTT.

The chain joins TRBV12-3 or TRBV12-4 to TRBJ1-1; 9 positions match TRBD1. V shed 10 bases, J shed 3 bases, and the junction held 6 bases outside the gene matches. CDR3 length equals 13 residues. CDR3 sequence reads: CAIQDRGDTEAFF. CDR3 DNA: TGTGCCATCCAAGACAGGGGGGACACTGAAGCTTTCTTT.

This clone has only a few counts. The chain links TRBV11-2 to TRBJ2-2; D perhaps matches TRBD2 (5 bases). Trimming took 9 bases from V and 5 from J, leaving 16 bases between them. Germline V CDR1 and CDR2: SGHAT, FQNNGV. This CDR3 is 14 amino acids long. The chain's CDR3 is CASSGRRGTGELFF. CDR3 DNA sequence: TGTGCCAGTTCAGGCCGGCGAGGGACCGGGGAGCTGTTTTTT. Supplemented by reference TRBV11-2 and TRBJ2-2, the full variable domain reads EAGVAQSPRYKIIEKRQSVAFWCNPISGHATLYWYQQILGQGPKLLIQFQNNGVVDDSQLPKDRFSAERLKGVDSTLKIQPAKLEDSAVYLCASSGRRGTGELFFGEGSRLTVL.

V is TRBV5-1 and J is TRBJ2-3, with 9 bases lining up with TRBD2. CDR3 length equals 16 residues. The trim removed 4 bases at V and 3 bases at J, leaving 9 bases unmatched. The germline V gene has CDR1 SGHRS and CDR2 YFSETQ. The CDR3 coding sequence is TGCGCCAGCAGCGGGGTAGCGGGAGTATCGACAGATACGCAGTATTTT. It yields the protein CASSGVAGVSTDTQYF.

The chain employs TRBV6-1 and TRBJ1-2; 8 bases match TRBD1. Germline CDR1 is MNHNS and CDR2 is SASEGT. The CDR3 sequence is 16 residues long. Unmatched junction bases numbered 10, after V lost 3 bases and J lost 4 bases. The CDR3 sequence: CASSEWQGAAFYGYTF. CDR3 bases: TGTGCCAGCAGTGAGTGGCAGGGGGCCGCCTTCTATGGCTACACCTTC.

This clone was observed a handful of times. The gene calls are TRBV5-4 and TRBJ2-5, with TRBD2 identical over 16 bases. The CDR3 extends over 16 amino acids. Germline V CDR1 and CDR2: SGHNT, YYREEE (reference sequence). V lost 4 bases to trimming and J lost 5 bases; unmatched junction nucleotides: 5. The CDR3 DNA reads TGTGCCAGCAGCGTGGGACTAGCGGGGGGGGAGGAGACCCAGTACTTC. Amino acids: CASSVGLAGGEETQYF.

The J gene is TRBJ1-2, the V gene TRBV6-1, with D hard to call. Trimming left V 0 bases short and J 0 bases short, with 5 bases between. This CDR3 has 14 residues. CDR1 and CDR2 (germline): MNHNS, SASEGT. This CDR3 reads CASSEARANYGYTF. The DNA of the CDR3 is TGTGCCAGCAGTGAAGCGAGAGCTAACTATGGCTACACCTTC.

V gene TRBV28 combines with J gene TRBJ1-5; TRBD1 might be the D (6 bases). Germline V gives CDR1 MDHEN, CDR2 SYDVKM. The CDR3 has 16 residues. V gave up 7 bases and J gave up 3 bases, with 19 bases separating them. The CDR3: CASNKGEFQLNQPQHF. In nucleotides, the CDR3 is TGTGCCAGCAACAAGGGGGAATTTCAACTCAATCAGCCCCAGCATTTT.

This chain joins TRBV7-3 and TRBJ2-2, with TRBD2 matching over 10 bases. Per germline, CDR1 SGHTA and CDR2 FQGTGA. This CDR3 is built from 18 residues. V lost 5 bases to trimming and J lost 1 base; unmatched junction nucleotides: 10. This CDR3 is CASSRTGTSARNTGELFF. The CDR3 DNA reads TGTGCCAGCAGCCGAACCGGGACTAGCGCGCGGAACACCGGGGAGCTGTTTTTT.

The chain employs TRBV7-8 and TRBJ1-1; 12 positions agree with TRBD1. Germline V CDR1 and CDR2: SGHVS, FQNEAQ. The CDR3 sequence is 17 residues long. V dropped 5 bases and J dropped 4; count of bases not matched to a gene: 11. The DNA of the CDR3 is TGTGCCAGCAGCCTAGAACGGGGGACAGGGGGCGTCACTGAAGCTTTCTTT. Translation gives CASSLERGTGGVTEAFF. The whole variable domain, remainder taken from reference TRBV7-8 and TRBJ1-1, is GAGVSQSPRYKVAKRGQDVALRCDPISGHVSLFWYQQALGQGPEFLTYFQNEAQLDKSGLPSDRFFAERPEGSVSTLKIQRTQQEDSAVYLCASSLERGTGGVTEAFFGQGTRLTVV.

This chain connects TRBV9 to TRBJ1-6; D is unclear. This CDR3 is 13 amino acids long. Germline loops: CDR1 SGDLS, CDR2 YYNGEE. V lost 5 bases to trimming and J lost 8 bases, with 11 bases between them. CDR3: CASSSNSDSPLHF. The DNA for the CDR3 is TGTGCCAGCAGTTCTAATTCGGATTCACCCCTCCACTTT.